The 25 T cell receptor beta chains presented below share a single source sample, sequenced in a study of beta chain features in type 1 diabetes. Regarding the study as a whole: Moderate yet significant TCRB CDR3 shortening was seen in Type 1 diabetes patients in all four CD4+ subsets.

The sequenced template was cDNA made from the entire isolated RNA. Sequencing was performed with immunoSEQ multiplex PCR; in TCRdb, only in-frame clones are kept and a portion is missing. The sample carries about 160,000 clones, around 63% recorded once. Their target antigens are unknown. The specimen sequenced was naive CD4+ T cells from blood. Receptors were obtained from a man aged 25-45 years with type 1 diabetes.

The chain combines TRBV14 with TRBJ2-7; D is possibly TRBD2 (5 bases). This CDR3 region has 12 residues. Germline V CDR1 and CDR2: SGHDN, FVKESK. Trimming pared 4 bases from V and 3 bases from J, leaving 7 bases between. Written as DNA, the CDR3 is TGTGCCAGCAGCCTTACTAGCTACGAGCAGTACTTC. It encodes CASSLTSYEQYF.

The chain links TRBV10-3 to TRBJ2-5; D not certain. The CDR3 is 14 residues long. Germline V gene lookup returns CDR1 ENHRY and CDR2 SYGVKD. Trimming took off 0 bases at V and 2 bases at J, with 7 bases between the two ends. CDR3 region: CAISESDRQETQYF. The CDR3 DNA reads TGTGCCATCAGTGAGTCGGACCGGCAAGAGACCCAGTACTTC.

The chain uses TRBV25-1 and TRBJ1-2, with TRBD1 as a possible D gene (6 bases). From germline, CDR1 is MGHDK and CDR2 SYGVNS. The CDR3 has 11 amino acids. The ends were cut back, 7 bases at V and 10 bases at J, with 13 bases in the middle. The CDR3 nucleotides read TGTGCCAGCAAACTGACAGGCCACTACACCTTC. This translates into CASKLTGHYTF.

In its sample, this clone was seen a few times. J is TRBJ2-1 and V is TRBV29-1; 12 bases map to TRBD2. This CDR3 has 16 amino acids. Germline-derived CDR1 and CDR2 are SQVTM and ANQGSEA. V was pared by 0 bases and J by 10 bases, with 10 bases of the junction left unmatched. The CDR3 protein is CSVEDRGLAGNGEQFF. The CDR3 bases are TGCAGCGTTGAAGATCGCGGACTAGCGGGGAACGGGGAGCAGTTCTTC.

The genes are TRBV29-1 and TRBJ2-5; a possible D gene is TRBD2 (5 bases). Germline V gene lookup returns CDR1 SQVTM and CDR2 ANQGSEA. V lost 2 bases and J lost 2, with 12 bases in between. The CDR3 is 14 amino acids. CDR3 protein: CSVESEGGQETQYF. The CDR3 nucleotides are TGCAGCGTTGAAAGTGAGGGTGGGCAAGAGACCCAGTACTTC.

This sequence joins TRBV4-3 and TRBJ1-1; 7 bases align to TRBD1. The CDR3 totals 14 residues. Germline V CDR1 and CDR2: LGHNA, YSLEER. V trimming: 0 bases; J trimming: 5 bases; junction bases outside the gene matches: 3. The CDR3 bases are TGCGCCAGCAGCCAAGACAGGGGGTTGACTGAAGCTTTCTTT. The encoded protein is CASSQDRGLTEAFF.

The CDR3 spells CASSYTDSKETQYF. The CDR3 DNA reads TGTGCCAGCAGTTACACGGACAGCAAAGAGACCCAGTACTTC. The chain links TRBV14 to TRBJ2-5; a possible D gene is TRBD1 (6 bases). V was pared by 6 bases and J by 3 bases, with 14 bases between. The germline V gene has CDR1 SGHDN and CDR2 FVKESK. The CDR3 has 14 amino acids.

This clone occurred a few times. The sample contains more than one DNA sequence encoding this CDR3. The chain recombines TRBV30 with TRBJ1-4; no clear D. This CDR3 region has 11 residues. Germline V gene sequence: CDR1 GTSNPN, CDR2 SVGIG (reference sequence). V lost 0 bases and J lost 8, with 4 bases in between. The CDR3 is CAWSVDEKLFF. For the CDR3, the DNA is TGTGCCTGGAGTGTAGACGAAAAACTGTTTTTT. Variable domain in full (rest from reference TRBV30 and TRBJ1-4): SQTIHQWPATLVQPVGSPLSLECTVEGTSNPNLYWYRQAAGRGLQLLFYSVGIGQISSEVPQNLSASRPQDRQFILSSKKLLLSDSGFYLCAWSVDEKLFFGSGTQLSVL.

Concerning this clone: The sample carries other DNA sequences with the same CDR3. The genes are TRBV18 and TRBJ2-5; the D is unclear. Germline-derived CDR1 and CDR2 are KGHSH and LQKENI. With 1 base removed from V and 5 bases from J, the gap between germline ends came to 2 bases. There are 11 residues in the CDR3. CDR3 region: CASSPLETQYF. The CDR3 DNA reads TGTGCCAGCTCACCACTCGAGACCCAGTACTTC.

The chain joins TRBV29-1 to TRBJ2-5; 8 bases map to TRBD1. CDR1 and CDR2 (germline): SQVTM, ANQGSEA. J lost 1 base, V lost 3 bases, and 1 base had no gene match. This CDR3 has 13 amino acids. As DNA, the CDR3 is TGCAGCGTTGACCAGGGGGCCCAAGAGACCCAGTACTTC. Protein: CSVDQGAQETQYF. Based on the CDR3 plus reference TRBV29-1 and TRBJ2-5, the full variable domain is SAVISQKPSRDICQRGTSLTIQCQVDSQVTMMFWYRQQPGQSLTLIATANQGSEATYESGFVIDKFPISRPNLTFSTLTVSNMSPEDSSIYLCSVDQGAQETQYFGPGTRLLVL.

This rearrangement joins TRBV29-1 to TRBJ2-1; D is unclear. The germline V and J ends were trimmed by 4 bases and 5 bases, with 3 bases remaining between them. Germline CDR1 reads SQVTM; CDR2 reads ANQGSEA. This CDR3 comprises 10 residues. The CDR3 DNA reads as TGCAGCGTTGGTGACAATGAGCAGTTCTTC. This codes for CSVGDNEQFF.

In this sample, this clone turned up a few times. The chain links TRBV29-1 to TRBJ1-2, with TRBD1 matching over 8 bases. Germline V lookup: CDR1 SQVTM, CDR2 ANQGSEA. The J segment lost 2 bases and the V segment lost 6 bases, leaving 8 bases of the junction unmatched. This CDR3 has 14 residues. The CDR3 region has the DNA TGCAGCGTCGATGACAGGGGTGCGAACTATGGCTACACCTTC. The encoded protein is CSVDDRGANYGYTF. The full variable domain, in which reference TRBV29-1 and TRBJ1-2 provide the parts outside the CDR3, is SAVISQKPSRDICQRGTSLTIQCQVDSQVTMMFWYRQQPGQSLTLIATANQGSEATYESGFVIDKFPISRPNLTFSTLTVSNMSPEDSSIYLCSVDDRGANYGYTFGSGTRLTVV.

With respect to this clone: One end of the junction varies from germline; a read error may be responsible. The V and J genes are TRBV7-7 and TRBJ2-1; tentatively, D is TRBD1 (5 bases). Germline loops: CDR1 SSHAT, CDR2 FNYEAQ (reference sequence). CDR3 length: 15 amino acids. CDR3 bases: TGTGCTAGCAGCCCCGAATCCAGGGCCTACAATGAGCAGTTCTTC. It translates to CASSPESRAYNEQFF.

The V gene is TRBV7-9, the J gene TRBJ2-5; maybe TRBD2 (5 bases). The CDR3 length is 16 residues. The germline V gene encodes CDR1 SEHNR and CDR2 FQNEAQ (reference sequence). Trimming pared 4 bases from V and 2 bases from J, leaving 17 bases between. The CDR3 coding sequence is TGTGCCAGCAGCTCACTTCCCTTTTCGGGGCAAGAGACCCAGTACTTC. Translation: CASSSLPFSGQETQYF.

V usage is TRBV28 and J usage is TRBJ2-1; 7 nucleotides align to TRBD2. Germline trimming cut 2 bases from V and 4 bases from J; bases unmatched to any gene: 2. The germline V gene has CDR1 MDHEN and CDR2 SYDVKM. The CDR3 covers 14 residues. The CDR3 loop reads CASSLGTKYNEQFF. CDR3 bases: TGTGCCAGCAGTTTAGGGACTAAGTACAATGAGCAGTTCTTC.

The V call is TRBV7-2, the J call TRBJ2-1; D gene uncertain. Germline assignment: CDR1 SGHTA and CDR2 FQGNSA. The CDR3 covers 15 residues. Trimming shortened V by 0 bases and J by 0 bases, and 6 bases separated the two germline ends. CDR3 nucleotide sequence: TGTGCCAGCAGCTTAGCCACTGCCTCCTACAATGAGCAGTTCTTC. The encoded protein is CASSLATASYNEQFF. The full variable domain, its missing parts supplied by reference TRBV7-2 and TRBJ2-1, is GAGVSQSPSNKVTEKGKDVELRCDPISGHTALYWYRQSLGQGLEFLIYFQGNSAPDKSGLPSDRFSAERTGGSVSTLTIQRTQQEDSAVYLCASSLATASYNEQFFGPGTRLTVL.

The chain couples TRBV20-1 to TRBJ2-5; D is unresolved. This CDR3 has 9 amino acids. The V and J ends lost 8 bases and 4 bases respectively, with 5 bases between them. Germline-derived CDR1 and CDR2 are DFQATT and SNEGSKA (reference sequence). The CDR3 region is CSTPETQYF. The CDR3 DNA reads as TGCAGTACCCCAGAGACCCAGTACTTC.

The chain uses TRBV29-1 and TRBJ2-5, with D uncertain. CDR1 SQVTM and CDR2 ANQGSEA come from the germline V gene. The CDR3 runs to 13 residues. V lost 4 bases to trimming and J lost 3 bases, with 12 bases between them. CDR3 sequence reads: CSVVLHPKETQYF. The DNA of the CDR3 is TGCAGCGTTGTCCTCCATCCTAAAGAGACCCAGTACTTC.

The CDR3 DNA follows: TGTGCCAGCAGTCCGACGGGACAGGGGGCGCAGGGCTATGGCTACACCTTC. It specifies CASSPTGQGAQGYGYTF. The chain links TRBV28 to TRBJ1-2; TRBD1 agrees at 12 bases. Per germline, CDR1 MDHEN and CDR2 SYDVKM. The V gene end was trimmed by 5 bases and the J gene end by 4 bases; junction bases not matched to a gene: 11. This CDR3 contains 17 residues.

This chain joins TRBV7-9 and TRBJ2-5, with D perhaps TRBD1 (5 bases). Between the trimmed V and J ends, which lost 3 bases and 2 bases, there was a span of 13 bases. Germline assignment: CDR1 SEHNR and CDR2 FQNEAQ (reference sequence). There are 15 residues in the CDR3. The CDR3 nucleotides are TGTGCCAGCAGCTTGGTCAGGGCCGTACAAGAGACCCAGTACTTC. Amino acid sequence: CASSLVRAVQETQYF.

The V call is TRBV27, the J call TRBJ1-6, with D possibly TRBD1 on 5 matching bases. The CDR3 covers 14 residues. Germline V gene lookup returns CDR1 MNHEY and CDR2 SMNVEV (reference sequence). Trimming shortened V by 5 bases and J by 8 bases, and 13 bases separated the two germline ends. The CDR3 DNA follows: TGTGCCAGCAGTCCGGGGACGGCTTATTCACCCCTCCACTTT. This codes for CASSPGTAYSPLHF.

This clone was observed once. The sample contains more than one DNA sequence encoding this CDR3. The chain recombines TRBV18 with TRBJ2-3, with D perhaps matching TRBD1 (5 bases). The CDR3 extends over 13 amino acids. V was pared by 2 bases and J by 6 bases, with 9 bases between. CDR1 and CDR2 from the germline V gene are KGHSH and LQKENI. The DNA for the CDR3 is TGTGCCAGCTCACCAACAGGCGGCGATACGCAGTATTTT. Its protein product is CASSPTGGDTQYF.

V is TRBV4-3 and J is TRBJ2-6; D unclear. Looked up from germline, CDR1 is LGHNA and CDR2 is YSLEER. With 4 bases removed from V and 1 base from J, the gap between germline ends came to 14 bases. This CDR3 spans 17 amino acids. CDR3 in amino acids: CASSPLEFESGANVLTF. CDR3 sequence (DNA): TGCGCCAGCAGCCCCCTGGAGTTCGAGTCTGGGGCCAACGTCCTGACTTTC.

This rearrangement joins TRBV9 to TRBJ2-1; 7 nucleotides align to TRBD1. The V gene's germline CDR1 is SGDLS and CDR2 YYNGEE. The CDR3 consists of 15 residues. The trim removed 3 bases at V and 1 base at J, leaving 4 bases unmatched. DNA for the CDR3: TGTGCCAGCAGCGATTCGGGACAGTCCTACAATGAGCAGTTCTTC. Its translation is CASSDSGQSYNEQFF.

J is TRBJ2-7 and V is TRBV29-1, with D possibly matching TRBD1 (6 bases). Germline V gene data show CDR1 as SQVTM and CDR2 as ANQGSEA. Between the trimmed V and J ends, which lost 6 bases and 6 bases, there was a span of 15 bases. The CDR3 extends over 12 amino acids. CDR3 coding DNA: TGCAGCGTGAATCATGGACAGAGCGAGCAGTACTTC. Translated, it gives CSVNHGQSEQYF.